This T cell receptor beta chain was captured in a study of identical twins. Findings and limits, study-wide: A cross-sectional statistical analysis, not follow-up of the same donors, supported the conclusions. Sequences that were out-of-frame, alpha and twin-shared displayed an excess of low generation probability.

For this clonotype: Its specificity is not known.

Germline V gives CDR1 DFQATT, CDR2 SNEGSKA (reference sequence). Trimming left V 6 bases short and J 2 bases short, with 11 bases between. This CDR3 is 13 amino acids long. Each cDNA held unique molecular identifiers, and template switching gave it a universal primer site. TCRdb passed the 5' RACE reads through MiXCR, listing each CDR3 protein once. The table shows nearly 650,000 distinct CDR3 sequences, with 7.1% occurring only once. The same specimen was also included in a second study, on yellow fever vaccine responses in identical twins.

This clonotype was sampled from a woman aged 18-35 years in good health. V usage is TRBV20-1 and J usage is TRBJ2-1, with D tentatively TRBD2 (6 bases). Sequences were obtained from PBMCs. CDR3 DNA: TGCAGTGCCGGTGGGGAGGCCTACAATGAGCAGTTCTTC. Encoded protein: CSAGGEAYNEQFF.